This TCR beta chain was recorded in a study of blood T cells in healthy people across ages. The sample providers were healthy Caucasian people from Russia, aged about 6 to 90. A single count supports this clonotype. Its antigen is not known. The study, taken as a whole, reports: Estimates of diversity drawn from one million T cells were considered underestimates. Per million T cells, the diversity of TCR beta decreased roughly linearly as age advanced. Naive T cell percentage showed a strong correlation with TCR beta diversity.

This CDR3 spans 13 amino acids. Trimming left V 10 bases short and J 2 bases short, with 12 bases between. A second PCR of about 7 to 12 cycles used a sample-barcoded 5' primer and a J-beta primer mix. TCRdb recomputed calls from the 5' RACE reads with MiXCR, one row per CDR3 protein. The top ten hold approximately 7.9% of the sample, which has fewer than 1.5 million distinct CDR3 sequences, approximately 40% seen once. The rearrangement uses TRBV12-3 or TRBV12-4 and TRBJ1-5; possibly TRBD1 for D (5 bases). The sequence was obtained from a woman younger than 30 in good health. The material sequenced was blood. The CDR3, as DNA: TGTGCCACCACGGGGCGCGGCAATCAGCCCCAGCATTTT. Translating gives CATTGRGNQPQHF.